These 29 T cell receptor beta chains were sequenced from one sample in a study of cytomegalovirus exposure and HLA in healthy donors. PCR amplification relied on 60 Vbeta primers (plus 13 Jbeta primers). Using immunoSEQ multiplex PCR, the repertoire was profiled, and TCRdb retains in-frame clones only, with some absent. Among 150,000 to 200,000 clones listed, almost 80% were seen once. The sequenced sample consisted of PBMCs. Source of these receptors: a man younger than 35 in good health and CMV-seropositive.

V and J are TRBV4-3 and TRBJ2-1; tentatively, D is TRBD2 (5 bases). CDR1 and CDR2 from the germline V gene are LGHNA and YSLEER. Trimming cost V 1 base and J 2 bases, with 9 bases left between them. The CDR3 is 15 amino acids. The CDR3 spells CASSQAGSTYNEQFF. CDR3 in DNA: TGCGCCAGCAGCCAAGCGGGATCAACCTACAATGAGCAGTTCTTC.

The chain couples TRBV18 to TRBJ1-1; TRBD1 agrees at 9 bases. The J segment lost 1 base and the V segment lost 2 bases, leaving 11 bases of the junction unmatched. Germline CDR1 is KGHSH and CDR2 is LQKENI. There are 18 residues in the CDR3. The CDR3 bases are TGTGCCAGCTCACCAGGCGGGACAGGGCTCCCTCCGAACACTGAAGCTTTCTTT. Its protein is CASSPGGTGLPPNTEAFF.

The chain recombines TRBV28 with TRBJ2-1; TRBD2 is a possible D gene (6 bases). Per germline, CDR1 MDHEN and CDR2 SYDVKM. The CDR3 is 15 residues long. V lost 7 bases to trimming and J lost 4 bases, with 17 bases between them. The CDR3 spells CASTTRRGLYNEQFF. Written as DNA, the CDR3 is TGTGCCAGCACCACTCGGCGGGGACTGTACAATGAGCAGTTCTTC.

This chain connects TRBV6-6 to TRBJ2-7; 10 bases match TRBD1. The CDR3 runs to 15 residues. Trimming at V came to 2 bases and at J to 2 bases, leaving 3 bases not matched to a gene. Germline V lookup: CDR1 MNHNY, CDR2 SVGAGI (reference sequence). The CDR3 DNA is TGTGCCAGCAGTTACCGGGACAGGGGTACCTACGAGCAGTACTTC. Amino acids: CASSYRDRGTYEQYF.

This clone has just a few counts. Relative to the germline gene, one junction end is altered; a read error may explain this. V is TRBV18 and J is TRBJ2-2, with 7 bases identical to TRBD1. The CDR3 sequence is 15 residues long. Per germline, CDR1 KGHSH and CDR2 LQKENI. CDR3 residues: CASSPPRGNAGELFF. CDR3 DNA: TGTGCCAGCTCCCCTCCCAGGGGGAACGCCGGGGAGCTGTTTTTT. Using reference TRBV18 and TRBJ2-2 for the parts outside the CDR3, the full variable domain is NAGVMQNPRHLVRRRGQEARLRCSPMKGHSHVYWYRQLPEEGLKFMVYLQKENIIDESGMPKERFSAEFPKEGPSILRIQQVVRGDSAAYFCASSPPRGNAGELFFGEGSRLTVL.

This chain uses TRBV10-3 with TRBJ2-1; 7 bases are a match to TRBD2. Unmatched junction bases numbered 2, after V lost 2 bases and J lost 4 bases. The CDR3 extends over 14 amino acids. Germline V gene data show CDR1 as ENHRY and CDR2 as SYGVKD. The CDR3 DNA sequence: TGTGCCATCAGTGAGACTAGCGATTACAATGAGCAGTTCTTC. It yields the protein CAISETSDYNEQFF.

This chain connects TRBV4-1 to TRBJ2-2, with 8 bases matching TRBD1. Germline CDR1 MGHRA, CDR2 YSYEKL. V trimming: 6 bases; J trimming: 4 bases; junction bases outside the gene matches: 10. This CDR3 spans 16 amino acids. CDR3 in DNA: TGCGCCAGCAGTCGCGTTACAGGGGGGAGCACCGGGGAGCTGTTTTTT. This encodes CASSRVTGGSTGELFF.

On this clone: This CDR3 fails to terminate in the conserved phenylalanine or tryptophan, so it likely reflects a read error. The chain recombines TRBV5-5 with TRBJ1-6; possibly TRBD1 for D (5 bases). This CDR3 has 15 residues. Trimming shortened V by 6 bases and J by 5 bases, and 15 bases separated the two germline ends. CDR1 and CDR2 from the germline V gene are SGHKS and YYEKEE (reference sequence). DNA for the CDR3: TGTGCCAGCACCTTAGGGGAACTGGATAATTCACCCCTCCACCTT. It specifies CASTLGELDNSPLHL.

The CDR3 nucleotides are TGTGCCAGCAGTGAGTTGGGGAGAGCTAATGAAAAACTGTTTTTT. It specifies CASSELGRANEKLFF. V usage is TRBV2 and J usage is TRBJ1-4; D gene unclear. Between the trimmed V and J ends, which lost 3 bases and 3 bases, there was a span of 11 bases. Germline V gene sequence: CDR1 SNHLY, CDR2 FYNNEI. CDR3 length: 15 residues. Full variable domain (missing parts from reference TRBV2 and TRBJ1-4): EPEVTQTPSHQVTQMGQEVILRCVPISNHLYFYWYRQILGQKVEFLVSFYNNEISEKSEIFDDQFSVERPDGSNFTLKIRSTKLEDSAMYFCASSELGRANEKLFFGSGTQLSVL.

The J gene is TRBJ2-7, the V gene TRBV28, with 11 nucleotides matching TRBD2. The CDR3 is 18 residues long. V lost 3 bases to trimming and J lost 1 base; unmatched junction nucleotides: 11. The germline V gene encodes CDR1 MDHEN and CDR2 SYDVKM. In nucleotides, the CDR3 is TGTGCCAGCAGTTTTTTGGGCGGTGGGACTAGCGGATCCTACGAGCAGTACTTC. As protein: CASSFLGGGTSGSYEQYF.

Concerning this clone: The conserved final phenylalanine or tryptophan is absent from the CDR3, which likely points to a read error. The CDR3, as DNA: TGTGCCAGTAGTATAGTCGCAGGGGGGAATTCACCCCTCCACCTT. This sequence encodes CASSIVAGGNSPLHL. J is TRBJ1-6 and V is TRBV19; 7 bases agree with TRBD1. Trimming at V came to 1 base and at J to 7 bases, leaving 4 bases not matched to a gene. Germline CDR1 reads LNHDA; CDR2 reads SQIVND (reference sequence). The CDR3 spans 15 residues.

The chain uses TRBV10-1 and TRBJ2-1, with 7 bases aligning to TRBD2. V lost 10 bases, J lost 7 bases, and 10 bases stayed unmatched. Germline lookup yields CDR1 WNHNN and CDR2 SYGVQD (reference sequence). This CDR3 comprises 13 residues. CDR3 sequence reads: CATRTSGSNEQFF. The CDR3, as DNA: TGCGCCACCCGGACTAGTGGGTCAAATGAGCAGTTCTTC.

V and J are TRBV2 and TRBJ1-6; D not resolved. The germline CDR1 and CDR2 sequences are SNHLY and FYNNEI. The CDR3 extends over 15 amino acids. The V and J ends lost 4 bases and 8 bases respectively, with 15 bases between them. The CDR3: CASSVSQTRYSPLHF. Written as DNA, the CDR3 is TGTGCCAGCAGTGTTTCCCAAACGCGGTATTCACCCCTCCACTTT.

The chain couples TRBV7-9 to TRBJ2-1; 7 bases agree with TRBD1. V gave up 5 bases and J gave up 5 bases; unmatched junction bases: 6. CDR1 and CDR2 from the germline V gene are SEHNR and FQNEAQ (reference sequence). The CDR3 extends over 14 amino acids. CDR3 in amino acids: CASSRWDSDNEQFF. DNA of the CDR3: TGTGCCAGCAGCCGCTGGGACAGTGACAATGAGCAGTTCTTC.

CDR3 bases: TGCGCCAGCAGCCTAGCGCTAGGAGATACGCAGTATTTT. As protein: CASSLALGDTQYF. The gene calls are TRBV4-1 and TRBJ2-3; a possible D gene is TRBD2 (5 bases). Germline CDR1 is MGHRA and CDR2 is YSYEKL. The CDR3 consists of 13 residues. Trimming pared 4 bases from V and 5 bases from J, leaving 10 bases between.

The J gene is TRBJ2-7, the V gene TRBV4-1; a possible D gene is TRBD1 (6 bases). Deletions cut 0 bases from V and 2 bases from J, with 11 bases between. CDR3 length equals 15 residues. In germline, CDR1 is MGHRA, CDR2 YSYEKL. Here the CDR3 reads CASSQENRETYEQYF. CDR3 DNA: TGCGCCAGCAGCCAAGAAAACAGGGAGACCTACGAGCAGTACTTC.

V usage is TRBV7-2 and J usage is TRBJ1-1; TRBD1 matches 7 bases. Germline-derived CDR1 and CDR2 are SGHTA and FQGNSA. Germline trimming cut 3 bases from V and 6 bases from J; bases unmatched to any gene: 7. The CDR3 consists of 14 residues. CDR3 region: CASSLALGGPEAFF. DNA of the CDR3: TGTGCCAGCAGCTTGGCATTAGGGGGCCCTGAAGCTTTCTTT. The whole variable domain, filled in from reference TRBV7-2 and TRBJ1-1, reads GAGVSQSPSNKVTEKGKDVELRCDPISGHTALYWYRQSLGQGLEFLIYFQGNSAPDKSGLPSDRFSAERTGGSVSTLTIQRTQQEDSAVYLCASSLALGGPEAFFGQGTRLTVV.

In regard to this clone: Since no conserved phenylalanine or tryptophan closes the CDR3, a read error is the likely cause. V is TRBV7-9 and J is TRBJ1-6, with 7 bases fitting TRBD1. Germline CDR1 SEHNR, CDR2 FQNEAQ (reference sequence). Trimming at V came to 5 bases and at J to 0 bases, leaving 4 bases not matched to a gene. This CDR3 has 16 residues. Here the CDR3 DNA reads TGTGCCAGCAGCAGGGACAGTAGCTCCTATAATTCACCCCTCCACCTT. It is translated as CASSRDSSSYNSPLHL.

The chain combines TRBV27 with TRBJ1-1; 8 bases line up with TRBD1. Losses at the gene ends were 6 bases for V and 4 bases for J; bases not matched to a gene: 1. The germline CDR1 and CDR2 sequences are MNHEY and SMNVEV (reference sequence). This CDR3 region has 12 residues. The CDR3 bases are TGTGCCAGCAGACAGGGGGGCACTGAAGCTTTCTTT. It codes for CASRQGGTEAFF.

The chain carries TRBV4-3 and TRBJ2-2; no reliable D call. CDR1 is LGHNA and CDR2 is YSLEER in the germline V gene. This CDR3 spans 14 amino acids. Trimming stripped 0 bases from V and 6 bases from J, with 8 bases between. The CDR3 DNA reads TGCGCCAGCAGCCAAGATGGGCTGGCCGGGGAGCTGTTTTTT. Protein product: CASSQDGLAGELFF.

The chain employs TRBV13 and TRBJ2-1; D uncertain. The V end lost 4 bases, the J end lost 3 bases, and 4 bases lay between the germline ends. This CDR3 has 12 residues. Germline loops: CDR1 PRHDT, CDR2 FYEKMQ (reference sequence). CDR3 residues: CASSSFYNEQFF. The DNA for the CDR3 is TGTGCCAGCAGCTCGTTCTACAATGAGCAGTTCTTC.

This clone was recorded a few times. The J gene is TRBJ2-3, the V gene TRBV4-1; 12 nucleotides agree with TRBD2. Germline V CDR1 and CDR2: MGHRA, YSYEKL. Trimming took 3 bases from V and 3 from J; bases not matched to a gene: 4. The CDR3 totals 16 residues. The CDR3 protein is CASSHRLAGVTDTQYF. Here the CDR3 DNA reads TGCGCCAGCAGCCACAGACTAGCGGGAGTTACAGATACGCAGTATTTT.

Details on this clone: One end of the junction is discordant with germline, which a read error may explain. The V gene is TRBV7-7, the J gene TRBJ1-1, with D uncertain. This CDR3 is 13 amino acids long. Germline V gives CDR1 SSHAT, CDR2 FNYEAQ (reference sequence). The CDR3 spells CASSFSMNTEAFF. The CDR3 DNA sequence: TGTGCTAGCAGCTTCTCTATGAACACTGAAGCTTTCTTT.

This chain links TRBV10-1 with TRBJ2-7, with 7 positions matching TRBD1. The CDR3 is 14 amino acids. With V trimmed by 8 bases and J by 0 bases, 7 bases remained unmatched. The germline V gene encodes CDR1 WNHNN and CDR2 SYGVQD (reference sequence). CDR3 protein: CASASGTASYEQYF. As DNA, the CDR3 is TGCGCCAGCGCCTCCGGGACAGCCTCCTACGAGCAGTACTTC.

The rearrangement uses TRBV9 and TRBJ1-5, with a possible D match to TRBD1 (5 bases). The CDR3 covers 15 residues. The germline V gene encodes CDR1 SGDLS and CDR2 YYNGEE. V lost 3 bases and J 0 bases, leaving 10 bases between the germline ends. For the CDR3, the DNA is TGTGCCAGCAGCGAGGGGTCCGTTAGCAATCAGCCCCAGCATTTT. Its translation is CASSEGSVSNQPQHF.

V usage is TRBV9 and J usage is TRBJ1-5; a possible D gene is TRBD1 (6 bases). The V gene lost 4 bases and the J gene lost 3 bases, with 14 bases spanning the gap. This CDR3 spans 15 amino acids. The germline V gene has CDR1 SGDLS and CDR2 YYNGEE. The CDR3 is CASSPTGINNQPQHF. The DNA for the CDR3 is TGTGCCAGCAGCCCTACAGGGATAAACAATCAGCCCCAGCATTTT. Looking up the rest from reference TRBV9 and TRBJ1-5 gives the full variable domain: DSGVTQTPKHLITATGQRVTLRCSPRSGDLSVYWYQQSLDQGLQFLIQYYNGEERAKGNILERFSAQQFPDLHSELNLSSLELGDSALYFCASSPTGINNQPQHFGDGTRLSIL.

The rearrangement uses TRBV27 and TRBJ1-1; D is unresolved. Germline V gene lookup returns CDR1 MNHEY and CDR2 SMNVEV (reference sequence). V was clipped by 3 bases and J by 0 bases, with 5 bases between them. The CDR3 has 13 residues. The CDR3 loop is CASSFSLNTEAFF. The CDR3 region has the DNA TGTGCCAGCAGTTTTTCTTTGAACACTGAAGCTTTCTTT.

The V gene is TRBV19, the J gene TRBJ2-2; D uncertain. V was shortened by 3 bases and J by 4 bases, with 6 bases between the two germline ends. Per the germline V gene, CDR1 is LNHDA and CDR2 is SQIVND (reference sequence). The CDR3 consists of 13 residues. Here the CDR3 reads CASSIGGTGELFF. In DNA, the CDR3 is TGTGCCAGTAGTATCGGCGGCACCGGGGAGCTGTTTTTT.

The rearrangement uses TRBV7-6 and TRBJ1-6; 7 nucleotides align to TRBD1. V trimming: 1 base; J trimming: 9 bases; junction bases outside the gene matches: 9. The length of the CDR3 is 16 residues. Germline assignment: CDR1 SGHVS and CDR2 FNYEAQ. The CDR3 is CASSLGGTDNGSPLHF. CDR3 bases: TGTGCCAGCAGCTTAGGTGGGACAGACAACGGTTCACCCCTCCACTTT.